Listed here are 23 T cell receptor beta chains from one sample, sequenced in a study of shared clonotypes between healthy human individuals. Sequenced by immunoSEQ multiplex PCR; TCRdb stores in-frame clones only, minus some. The sample shows over a million clones, approximately 72% of them seen only once. The sample comprised memory CD4+ T cells sorted from blood. Regarding subset: CD45RA-negative fraction. The origin of the receptors is a man aged 18 to 29 in good health.

The genes are TRBV9 and TRBJ1-1; D not resolved. CDR1 SGDLS and CDR2 YYNGEE come from the germline V gene. V lost 0 bases to trimming and J lost 1 base, with 10 bases between them. The CDR3 consists of 15 residues. This chain's CDR3 is CASSVGWAGNTEAFF. CDR3 DNA sequence: TGTGCCAGCAGCGTAGGATGGGCAGGGAACACTGAAGCTTTCTTT.

V usage is TRBV19 and J usage is TRBJ2-3, with no clear D. The CDR3 has 13 amino acids. Trimming pared 2 bases from V and 4 bases from J, leaving 7 bases between. Germline CDR1 is LNHDA and CDR2 is SQIVND (reference sequence). The CDR3 loop is CASSIMNPDTQYF. The CDR3 DNA reads as TGTGCCAGTAGTATAATGAACCCAGATACGCAGTATTTT.

V gene TRBV7-2 combines with J gene TRBJ2-7, with D possibly being TRBD1 (5 bases). V lost 1 base and J 7 bases, leaving 11 bases between the germline ends. Germline V gene sequence: CDR1 SGHTA, CDR2 FQGNSA. The CDR3 contains 13 residues. CDR3 in amino acids: CASSLVGAPEQYF. The DNA for the CDR3 is TGTGCCAGCAGCTTAGTTGGGGCCCCGGAGCAGTACTTC.

The chain couples TRBV9 to TRBJ2-3; D assignment may be TRBD1 or TRBD2 (5 bases each). V was clipped by 0 bases and J by 5 bases, with 13 bases between them. Germline CDR1 and CDR2: SGDLS and YYNGEE. This CDR3 comprises 15 residues. The CDR3 protein is CASSVGGQGRDTQYF. The CDR3 DNA follows: TGTGCCAGCAGCGTAGGAGGGCAGGGCCGAGATACGCAGTATTTT.

V and J are TRBV5-1 and TRBJ2-3, with D perhaps TRBD1 (5 bases). Trimming removed 4 bases at V and 4 bases at J, with 10 bases between. The CDR3 consists of 13 residues. CDR1 and CDR2 (germline): SGHRS, YFSETQ. The CDR3 protein is CASSRSGSDTQYF. CDR3 bases: TGCGCCAGCAGCAGATCAGGGTCAGATACGCAGTATTTT.

V usage is TRBV29-1 and J usage is TRBJ2-1; possibly TRBD1 for D (5 bases). The V gene's germline CDR1 is SQVTM and CDR2 ANQGSEA. CDR3 length: 11 amino acids. V shed 4 bases and J shed 7 bases, with 8 bases lying between them. The CDR3 sequence is CSVGQKNEQFF. The DNA of the CDR3 is TGCAGCGTTGGACAGAAAAATGAGCAGTTCTTC.

The rearrangement joins TRBV18 to TRBJ1-3; D gene unclear. The V gene's germline CDR1 is KGHSH and CDR2 LQKENI. Trimming shortened V by 1 base and J by 7 bases, and 20 bases separated the two germline ends. This CDR3 region has 17 residues. Here the CDR3 DNA reads TGTGCCAGCTCACCACAACCCCCCCGGGCCTTGGCGAACACCATATATTTT. Protein sequence: CASSPQPPRALANTIYF.

This clone has just a few counts. Other DNA sequences in this specimen translate into the identical CDR3. The rearrangement uses TRBV6-5 and TRBJ1-1, with a possible D match to TRBD1 (6 bases). Trimming pared 5 bases from V and 5 bases from J, leaving 12 bases between. Germline V gene data show CDR1 as MNHEY and CDR2 as SVGAGI. CDR3 length equals 13 residues. The DNA for the CDR3 is TGTGCCAGCAGTGGACAGCTTCGGACTGAAGCTTTCTTT. This encodes CASSGQLRTEAFF.

This clone turned up a few times. V and J are TRBV5-1 and TRBJ2-5; 11 positions match TRBD1. Germline-derived CDR1 and CDR2 are SGHRS and YFSETQ. This CDR3 comprises 15 residues. The V gene end was trimmed by 6 bases and the J gene end by 4 bases; junction bases not matched to a gene: 8. The CDR3 region has the DNA TGCGCCAGCACCCTCGGACAGGGGGCAGGAGAGACCCAGTACTTC. Residues: CASTLGQGAGETQYF.

This clone occurred a few times. CDR3 coding DNA: TGTGCCAGCAGTATCTATGGGGAGACCCAGTACTTC. It is translated as CASSIYGETQYF. The gene calls are TRBV25-1 and TRBJ2-5; D ambiguous. V gave up 5 bases and J gave up 5 bases, with 9 bases separating them. The CDR3 is 12 amino acids. CDR1 and CDR2 (germline): MGHDK, SYGVNS.

A remark on this clone: Other DNA sequences in this specimen translate into the identical CDR3. The V and J genes are TRBV7-9 and TRBJ1-2, with D perhaps matching TRBD1 (5 bases). The CDR3 is 12 amino acids. Germline loops: CDR1 SEHNR, CDR2 FQNEAQ (reference sequence). V shed 6 bases and J shed 4 bases, with 9 bases lying between them. The CDR3 region is CASSRDSYGYTF. In DNA, the CDR3 is TGTGCCAGCAGTCGAGACAGCTATGGCTACACCTTC.

This clone has at least ten counts. The chain carries TRBV5-5 and TRBJ1-2; D may be TRBD1 (6 bases). The CDR3 length is 14 residues. V was cut by 4 bases and J by 4 bases, with 14 bases left in between. Looked up from germline, CDR1 is SGHKS and CDR2 is YYEKEE (reference sequence). The CDR3 bases are TGTGCCAGCAGCGCCTCCACAGGGCGCTATGGCTACACCTTC. This translates into CASSASTGRYGYTF.

This chain uses TRBV7-2 with TRBJ2-3; tentative D call: TRBD2 (5 bases). The V end was cut by 5 bases, the J end by 0 bases, with 15 bases between. CDR3 size: 16 residues. Germline assignment: CDR1 SGHTA and CDR2 FQGNSA. In DNA, the CDR3 is TGTGCCAGCAGCACCCGGGGTGGGCAAAGCACAGATACGCAGTATTTT. Translation: CASSTRGGQSTDTQYF.

The chain is built from TRBV2 and TRBJ2-7; 11 nucleotides agree with TRBD1. This CDR3 comprises 17 residues. Per germline, CDR1 SNHLY and CDR2 FYNNEI. Trimming at V came to 4 bases and at J to 4 bases, leaving 12 bases not matched to a gene. The CDR3 sequence: CASSAHPSGQGGYEQYF. The CDR3 DNA is TGTGCCAGCAGTGCCCACCCCTCGGGACAGGGGGGATACGAGCAGTACTTC. The full variable domain, with the rest looked up from reference TRBV2 and TRBJ2-7, is EPEVTQTPSHQVTQMGQEVILRCVPISNHLYFYWYRQILGQKVEFLVSFYNNEISEKSEIFDDQFSVERPDGSNFTLKIRSTKLEDSAMYFCASSAHPSGQGGYEQYFGPGTRLTVT.

This clone turned up a few times. The same CDR3 also results from other DNA sequences found in this sample. This chain uses TRBV30 with TRBJ1-1; 7 nucleotides agree with TRBD1. The CDR3 is 12 residues long. V gave up 4 bases and J gave up 5 bases; unmatched junction bases: 4. Germline CDR1 reads GTSNPN; CDR2 reads SVGIG (reference sequence). Written as DNA, the CDR3 is TGTGCCTGGACACAGGGGAGGACTGAAGCTTTCTTT. Its protein product is CAWTQGRTEAFF.

V usage is TRBV18 and J usage is TRBJ2-7, with unresolved D. CDR3 length: 14 amino acids. Germline assignment: CDR1 KGHSH and CDR2 LQKENI. V was clipped by 8 bases and J by 2 bases, with 16 bases between them. The CDR3 bases are TGTGCCAGCCGTTCCTCCCAGCTTGCCTACGAGCAGTACTTC. The encoded protein is CASRSSQLAYEQYF.

For this clone: The same CDR3 arises from other DNA sequences in this sample as well. The rearrangement joins TRBV5-4 to TRBJ1-5; no clear D gene. Germline CDR1 reads SGHNT; CDR2 reads YYREEE (reference sequence). CDR3 length: 13 amino acids. V gave up 0 bases and J gave up 3 bases, with 4 bases separating them. CDR3 sequence: CASSLDTNQPQHF. The CDR3 bases are TGTGCCAGCAGCTTGGACACCAATCAGCCCCAGCATTTT. Based on the CDR3 plus reference TRBV5-4 and TRBJ1-5, the full variable domain is ETGVTQSPTHLIKTRGQQVTLRCSSQSGHNTVSWYQQALGQGPQFIFQYYREEENGRGNFPPRFSGLQFPNYSSELNVNALELDDSALYLCASSLDTNQPQHFGDGTRLSIL.

Details on this clone: This specimen includes other DNA sequences encoding the same CDR3. The chain combines TRBV6-5 with TRBJ2-3; no clear D gene. CDR1 and CDR2 from the germline V gene are MNHEY and SVGAGI. Trimming removed 8 bases from V and 2 bases from J, with 11 bases in between. The CDR3 is 13 amino acids. The CDR3 is CASGSTNTDTQYF. CDR3 coding DNA: TGTGCCAGCGGTTCTACCAACACAGATACGCAGTATTTT.

The rearrangement uses TRBV18 and TRBJ2-5; 7 bases fit TRBD2. Gene TRBJ2-7 matches the end of the DNA better, so the J call may be wrong. CDR1 and CDR2 from the germline V gene are KGHSH and LQKENI. The CDR3 has 15 amino acids. For the CDR3, the DNA is TGTGCCAGCTCACGTGATATGGGACTAACCTACGAGCAGTACTTC. Its translation is CASSRDMGLTYEQYF.

The gene calls are TRBV9 and TRBJ2-5, with 10 bases fitting TRBD2. The CDR3 is 15 amino acids. Germline V CDR1 and CDR2: SGDLS, YYNGEE. J gave up 2 bases and V 4 bases, and 5 bases lay outside the gene matches. The CDR3 DNA reads as TGTGCCAGCAGCCCTAATAGCGGGGGGCAAGAGACCCAGTACTTC. It is translated as CASSPNSGGQETQYF.

The V gene is TRBV4-3, the J gene TRBJ2-3; no reliable D call. Germline CDR1 reads LGHNA; CDR2 reads YSLEER. V was clipped by 5 bases and J by 4 bases, with 16 bases between them. This CDR3 spans 15 amino acids. CDR3: CASSVNLYGADTQYF. The CDR3 DNA sequence: TGCGCCAGCAGCGTCAATTTGTATGGGGCAGATACGCAGTATTTT.

The chain uses TRBV7-9 and TRBJ1-4, with D hard to call. The CDR3 extends over 17 amino acids. The germline V and J ends were trimmed by 1 base and 0 bases, with 12 bases remaining between them. Per the germline V gene, CDR1 is SEHNR and CDR2 is FQNEAQ (reference sequence). In DNA, the CDR3 is TGTGCCAGCAGCTTAGGGCGGACCCTTGCAACTAATGAAAAACTGTTTTTT. It specifies CASSLGRTLATNEKLFF.

The V gene is TRBV27, the J gene TRBJ2-2; either TRBD1 or TRBD2 may supply D (5 bases each). CDR3 size: 15 residues. Germline lookup yields CDR1 MNHEY and CDR2 SMNVEV (reference sequence). Trimming pared 7 bases from V and 7 bases from J, leaving 19 bases between. The CDR3 bases are TGTGCCAGCACCCGGGGAGAGACAGTCGGCGGGGAGCTGTTTTTT. Translation gives CASTRGETVGGELFF.